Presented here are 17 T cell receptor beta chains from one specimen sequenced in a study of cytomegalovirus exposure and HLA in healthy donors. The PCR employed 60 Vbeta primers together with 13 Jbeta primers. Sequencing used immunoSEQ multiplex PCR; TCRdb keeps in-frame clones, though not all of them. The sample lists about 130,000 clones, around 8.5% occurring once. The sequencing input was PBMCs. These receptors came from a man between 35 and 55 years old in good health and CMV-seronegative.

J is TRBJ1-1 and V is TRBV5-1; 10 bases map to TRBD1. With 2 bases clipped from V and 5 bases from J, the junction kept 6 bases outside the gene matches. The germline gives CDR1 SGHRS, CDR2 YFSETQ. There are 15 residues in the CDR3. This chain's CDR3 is CASSLGTGVVTEAFF. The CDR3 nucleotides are TGCGCCAGCAGCTTAGGGACAGGGGTAGTAACTGAAGCTTTCTTT.

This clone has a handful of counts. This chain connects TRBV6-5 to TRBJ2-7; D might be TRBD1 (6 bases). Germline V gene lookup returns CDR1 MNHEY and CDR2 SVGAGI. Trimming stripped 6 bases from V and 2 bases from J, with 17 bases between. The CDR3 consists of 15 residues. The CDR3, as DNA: TGTGCCAGCAGAGAGGGACACCTGCTAACCTACGAGCAGTACTTC. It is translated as CASREGHLLTYEQYF.

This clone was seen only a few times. CDR3 residues: CAISEAPQGANTEAFF. The CDR3 DNA reads TGTGCCATCAGTGAGGCCCCGCAGGGGGCCAACACTGAAGCTTTCTTT. The J gene is TRBJ1-1, the V gene TRBV10-3; 8 bases match TRBD1. The junction had 7 bases not matched to a gene; V was cut back by 2 bases and J by 2 bases. Germline V gives CDR1 ENHRY, CDR2 SYGVKD. This CDR3 is built from 16 residues.

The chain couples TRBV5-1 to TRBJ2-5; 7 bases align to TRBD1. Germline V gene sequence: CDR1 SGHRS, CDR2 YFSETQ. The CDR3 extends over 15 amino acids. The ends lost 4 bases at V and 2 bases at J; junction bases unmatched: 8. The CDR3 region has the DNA TGCGCCAGCAGCATGGGACAGTTCAAACAAGAGACCCAGTACTTC. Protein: CASSMGQFKQETQYF.

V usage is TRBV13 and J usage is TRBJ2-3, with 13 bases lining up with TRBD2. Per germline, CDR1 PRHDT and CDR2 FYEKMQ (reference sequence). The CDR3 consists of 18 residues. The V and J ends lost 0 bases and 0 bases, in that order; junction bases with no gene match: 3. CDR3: CASSLGGLAGISTDTQYF. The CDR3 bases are TGTGCCAGCAGCTTAGGGGGACTAGCGGGGATTAGCACAGATACGCAGTATTTT.

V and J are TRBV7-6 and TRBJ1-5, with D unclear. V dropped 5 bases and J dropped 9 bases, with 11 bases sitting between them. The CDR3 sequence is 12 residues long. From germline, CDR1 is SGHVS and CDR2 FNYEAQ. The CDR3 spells CASSPEAGPQHF. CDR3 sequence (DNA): TGTGCCAGCAGCCCCGAGGCGGGGCCCCAGCATTTT.

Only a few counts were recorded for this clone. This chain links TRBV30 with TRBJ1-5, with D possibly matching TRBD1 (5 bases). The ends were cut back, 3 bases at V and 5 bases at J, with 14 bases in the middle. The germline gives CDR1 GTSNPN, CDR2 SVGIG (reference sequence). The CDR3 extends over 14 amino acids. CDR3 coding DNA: TGTGCCTGGAGCGTCCGGGACTTCTATCAGCCCCAGCATTTT. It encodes CAWSVRDFYQPQHF.

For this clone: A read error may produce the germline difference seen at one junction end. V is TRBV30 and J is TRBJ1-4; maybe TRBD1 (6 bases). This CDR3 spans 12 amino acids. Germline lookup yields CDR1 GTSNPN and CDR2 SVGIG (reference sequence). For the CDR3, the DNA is TGCGGCAGGGGCGATGCTAATGAAAAACTGTTTTTT. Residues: CGRGDANEKLFF.

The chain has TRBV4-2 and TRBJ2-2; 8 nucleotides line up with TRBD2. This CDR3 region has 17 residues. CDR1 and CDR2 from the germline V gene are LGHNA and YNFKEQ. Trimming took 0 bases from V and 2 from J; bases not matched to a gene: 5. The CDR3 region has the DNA TGTGCCAGCAGCCAAGAGGTCACTAGCGGAAACACCGGGGAGCTGTTTTTT. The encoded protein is CASSQEVTSGNTGELFF.

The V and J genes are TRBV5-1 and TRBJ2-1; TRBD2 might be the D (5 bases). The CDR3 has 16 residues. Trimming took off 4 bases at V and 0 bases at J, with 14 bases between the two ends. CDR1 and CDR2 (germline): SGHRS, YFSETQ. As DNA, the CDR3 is TGCGCCAGCAGCGCCTCTAGCAGCTACTCCTACAATGAGCAGTTCTTC. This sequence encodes CASSASSSYSYNEQFF.

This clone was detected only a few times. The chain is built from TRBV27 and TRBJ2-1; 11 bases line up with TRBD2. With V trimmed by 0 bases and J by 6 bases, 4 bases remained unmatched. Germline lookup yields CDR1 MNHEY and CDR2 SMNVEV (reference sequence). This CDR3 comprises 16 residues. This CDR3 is CASSLSSGGAGNEQFF. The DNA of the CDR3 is TGTGCCAGCAGTTTATCTAGCGGGGGGGCAGGCAATGAGCAGTTCTTC.

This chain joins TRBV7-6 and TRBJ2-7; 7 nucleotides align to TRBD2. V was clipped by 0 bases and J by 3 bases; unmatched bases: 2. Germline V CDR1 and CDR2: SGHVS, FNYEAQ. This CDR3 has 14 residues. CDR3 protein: CASSLAGGVYEQYF. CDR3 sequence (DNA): TGTGCCAGCAGCTTAGCGGGGGGGGTCTACGAGCAGTACTTC. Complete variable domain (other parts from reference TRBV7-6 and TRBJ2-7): GAGVSQSPRYKVTKRGQDVALRCDPISGHVSLYWYRQALGQGPEFLTYFNYEAQQDKSGLPNDRFSAERPEGSISTLTIQRTEQRDSAMYRCASSLAGGVYEQYFGPGTRLTVT.

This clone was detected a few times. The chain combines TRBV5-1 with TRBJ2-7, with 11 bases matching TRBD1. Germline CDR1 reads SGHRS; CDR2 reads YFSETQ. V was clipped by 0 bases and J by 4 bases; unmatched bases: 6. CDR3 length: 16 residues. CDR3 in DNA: TGCGCCAGCAGCTTGGATGGGACAGGGGGAATTTACGAGCAGTACTTC. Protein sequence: CASSLDGTGGIYEQYF. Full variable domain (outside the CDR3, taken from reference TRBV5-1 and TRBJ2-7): KAGVTQTPRYLIKTRGQQVTLSCSPISGHRSVSWYQQTPGQGLQFLFEYFSETQRNKGNFPGRFSGRQFSNSRSEMNVSTLELGDSALYLCASSLDGTGGIYEQYFGPGTRLTVT.

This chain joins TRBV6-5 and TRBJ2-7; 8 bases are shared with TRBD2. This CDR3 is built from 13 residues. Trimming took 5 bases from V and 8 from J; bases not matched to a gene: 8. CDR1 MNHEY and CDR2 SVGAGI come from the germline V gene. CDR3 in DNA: TGTGCCAGCAGTGAACGGGAGGGCTGGAAGCAGTACTTC. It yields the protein CASSEREGWKQYF.

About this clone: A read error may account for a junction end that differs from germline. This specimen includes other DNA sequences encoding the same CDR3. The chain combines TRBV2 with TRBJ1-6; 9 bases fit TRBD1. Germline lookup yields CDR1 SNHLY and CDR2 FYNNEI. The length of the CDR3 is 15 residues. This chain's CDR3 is CASSQGQGWASPLHF. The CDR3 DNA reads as TGTGCCAGCAGTCAAGGACAGGGGTGGGCTTCACCCCTACACTTT. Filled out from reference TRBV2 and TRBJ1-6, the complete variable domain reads EPEVTQTPSHQVTQMGQEVILRCVPISNHLYFYWYRQILGQKVEFLVSFYNNEISEKSEIFDDQFSVERPDGSNFTLKIRSTKLEDSAMYFCASSQGQGWASPLHFGNGTRLTVT.

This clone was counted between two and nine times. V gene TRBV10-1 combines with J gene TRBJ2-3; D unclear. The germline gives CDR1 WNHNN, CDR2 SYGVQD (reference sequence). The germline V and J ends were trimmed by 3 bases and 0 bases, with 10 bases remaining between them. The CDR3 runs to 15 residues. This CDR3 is CASSDGGPSTDTQYF. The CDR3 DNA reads TGCGCCAGCAGTGACGGCGGCCCGAGCACAGATACGCAGTATTTT.

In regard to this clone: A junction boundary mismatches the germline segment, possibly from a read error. CDR3 sequence (DNA): TGCGCCAGCAGCCAAAATATAAACCGTCAAGAGAACCAGTACTTC. Translation gives CASSQNINRQENQYF. This rearrangement joins TRBV4-3 to TRBJ2-5; D call uncertain. The CDR3 has 15 residues. CDR1 is LGHNA, CDR2 YSLEER, per germline.